The T cell receptor beta chain described here comes from a study of blood T cell repertoires in COVID-19. On the study more broadly: Sites across the United States, Italy and Spain contributed samples from acute and convalescent COVID-19. The cDNA or gDNA used as material had been derived from T cells, B-cell-depleted T cells, or PBMCs.

The V gene lost 7 bases and the J gene lost 5 bases, with 9 bases spanning the gap. Germline assignment: CDR1 LNHDA and CDR2 SQIVND (reference sequence). This CDR3 is 12 amino acids long. Libraries were prepared by immunoSEQ multiplex PCR; TCRdb keeps only in-frame clonotypes and omits some of them. The data hold 150,000 to 200,000 clones, with roughly 82% observed a single time. In terms of age and location, participants ranged from roughly 18 to 90 years and lived in 24 US areas. Allocation to cohorts depended on clinical history reported by the participants. The clonotype originates from a man aged 50-59 years who had recovered from COVID-19. The sample was PBMCs or T cells enriched from blood (not recorded which). This sequence joins TRBV19 and TRBJ2-4; perhaps TRBD2 as D (6 bases). This chain's CDR3 is CASTSGENIQYF. The CDR3 nucleotides are TGTGCCAGTACCTCGGGGGAAAACATTCAGTACTTC.